The 32 T cell receptor beta chains below were found in one sample sequenced in a study of T cells after yellow fever vaccination. TCRdb called the 5' RACE reads again in MiXCR, with one record for every CDR3 protein. The data hold 150,000 to 200,000 distinct CDR3 sequences, with approximately 6% observed a single time. The material was CD4+ T cells sorted from PBMCs, obtained on the day of the first yellow fever vaccination. These receptor sequences come from a man aged 18 to 30 who received the YFV17D yellow fever vaccine.

This clonotype has only a few counts. The V gene is TRBV12-3 or TRBV12-4, the J gene TRBJ2-7; D might be TRBD1 (6 bases). V shed 6 bases and J shed 2 bases, with 14 bases lying between them. This CDR3 is built from 14 residues. Here the CDR3 DNA reads TGTGCCAGCAGAGAACAGGGCCCAGCCTACGAGCAGTACTTC. Residues: CASREQGPAYEQYF.

There are a few counts of this clonotype. This CDR3 reads CASRFGANQPQHF. CDR3 DNA: TGTGCCAGCAGGTTCGGGGCCAATCAGCCCCAGCATTTT. The chain has TRBV28 and TRBJ1-5; D possibly corresponds to TRBD1 (5 bases). CDR3 length equals 13 residues. Per germline, CDR1 MDHEN and CDR2 SYDVKM. The V and J ends lost 6 bases and 3 bases respectively, with 9 bases between them.

Ten or more counts support this clonotype. The chain carries TRBV10-3 and TRBJ2-4; D may be TRBD1 (5 bases). This CDR3 spans 14 amino acids. Deletions cut 4 bases from V and 0 bases from J, with 7 bases between. CDR1 and CDR2 from the germline V gene are ENHRY and SYGVKD. This CDR3 reads CAISVDIAKNIQYF. CDR3 in DNA: TGTGCCATCAGTGTGGACATAGCCAAAAACATTCAGTACTTC.

Many counts were recorded for this clonotype. The junction differs from germline at one of its ends, possibly a read error. The chain recombines TRBV19 with TRBJ1-1, with D perhaps TRBD1 (5 bases). This CDR3 contains 15 residues. Germline V CDR1 and CDR2: LNHDA, SQIVND (reference sequence). The DNA for the CDR3 is TGTGCCAGTACAAGACTGTCGGCAGGGAACCCTGAAGCTTTCTTT. Translated, it gives CASTRLSAGNPEAFF.

The CDR3 spells CASSIYRIPSGELFF. The CDR3 DNA sequence: TGTGCCAGCTCAATCTACAGGATTCCAAGCGGGGAGCTGTTTTTT. This rearrangement joins TRBV18 to TRBJ2-2; D possibly corresponds to TRBD1 (5 bases). The V and J ends lost 5 bases and 7 bases respectively, with 17 bases between them. There are 15 residues in the CDR3. Germline CDR1 and CDR2: KGHSH and LQKENI.

This clonotype has only a few counts. The gene calls are TRBV6-5 and TRBJ2-1; TRBD1 aligns across 10 bases. CDR1 and CDR2 from the germline V gene are MNHEY and SVGAGI. The J segment lost 6 bases and the V segment lost 5 bases, leaving 7 bases of the junction unmatched. The CDR3 is 15 amino acids. The CDR3 DNA is TGTGCCAGCAGTACCGGGACAGGGGCAGGCAATGAGCAGTTCTTC. It encodes CASSTGTGAGNEQFF.

There are a few counts of this clonotype. V and J are TRBV2 and TRBJ1-5; D may be TRBD1 (5 bases). Trimming took 3 bases from V and 7 from J, leaving 7 bases between them. The CDR3 is 12 residues long. The germline gives CDR1 SNHLY, CDR2 FYNNEI. CDR3: CASSDGDQPQHF. As DNA, the CDR3 is TGTGCCAGCAGTGACGGGGACCAGCCCCAGCATTTT.

This clonotype was recorded many times. The chain is built from TRBV7-2 and TRBJ1-2, with a possible D match to TRBD1 (5 bases). Germline assignment: CDR1 SGHTA and CDR2 FQGNSA. Trimming took off 1 base at V and 2 bases at J, with 11 bases between the two ends. CDR3 size: 15 residues. The CDR3 sequence is CASSLVYPGNYGYTF. CDR3 DNA: TGTGCCAGCAGCTTAGTCTATCCAGGGAACTATGGCTACACCTTC.

At least ten counts were recorded for this clonotype. The chain carries TRBV5-1 and TRBJ1-2, with 10 bases that match TRBD1. The germline V gene encodes CDR1 SGHRS and CDR2 YFSETQ. V lost 4 bases and J lost 5; bases outside the gene matches: 5. The CDR3 is 14 residues long. CDR3 sequence: CASSRDRGTYGYTF. CDR3 in DNA: TGCGCCAGCAGCCGGGACAGGGGAACTTATGGCTACACCTTC.

This clonotype was seen at least ten times. This sequence joins TRBV20-1 and TRBJ2-7, with a possible D match to TRBD1 (6 bases). V was pared by 3 bases and J by 0 bases, with 9 bases between. Germline V gives CDR1 DFQATT, CDR2 SNEGSKA (reference sequence). The CDR3 is 13 residues long. The CDR3 region is CSARDSRSYEQYF. The CDR3 DNA reads TGCAGTGCTAGGGACAGCCGCTCCTACGAGCAGTACTTC.

This clonotype was seen a few times. The chain is built from TRBV24-1 and TRBJ1-2, with D tentatively TRBD1 (5 bases). The CDR3 extends over 14 amino acids. Germline CDR1 KGHDR, CDR2 SFDVKD. Trimming removed 4 bases from V and 1 base from J, with 9 bases in between. The DNA of the CDR3 is TGTGCCACCAGTGACAGGGACCGTAACTATGGCTACACCTTC. As protein: CATSDRDRNYGYTF.

There are many counts of this clonotype. This sequence joins TRBV3-1 and TRBJ1-1, with 10 positions matching TRBD1. V lost 1 base to trimming and J lost 4 bases; unmatched junction nucleotides: 6. The germline gives CDR1 LGHDT, CDR2 YNNKEL (reference sequence). This CDR3 region has 16 residues. The CDR3 nucleotides are TGTGCCAGCAGCCAAGGGGACAGGGGACGTAGCACTGAAGCTTTCTTT. This translates into CASSQGDRGRSTEAFF.

The chain carries TRBV20-1 and TRBJ2-5; maybe TRBD2 (6 bases). The CDR3 runs to 14 residues. V lost 5 bases and J lost 2, with 15 bases in between. Germline V gives CDR1 DFQATT, CDR2 SNEGSKA (reference sequence). The CDR3 sequence: CSALGGRWQETQYF. The CDR3 DNA follows: TGCAGTGCTCTCGGAGGGAGGTGGCAAGAGACCCAGTACTTC.

There are many counts of this clonotype. The chain joins TRBV7-3 to TRBJ2-1; D unresolved. Germline lookup yields CDR1 SGHTA and CDR2 FQGTGA. V lost 0 bases to trimming and J lost 5 bases, with 8 bases between them. The CDR3 has 14 residues. CDR3 DNA: TGTGCCAGCAGCTTAACGGGAATAGACAATGAGCAGTTCTTC. The encoded protein is CASSLTGIDNEQFF.

This clonotype was counted ten times or more. V usage is TRBV5-5 and J usage is TRBJ2-2; no definite D call. CDR1 and CDR2 from the germline V gene are SGHKS and YYEKEE (reference sequence). The V end was cut by 4 bases, the J end by 3 bases, with 10 bases between. The CDR3 runs to 14 residues. The CDR3 nucleotides are TGTGCCAGCAGCCCCCGGACCGACACCGGGGAGCTGTTTTTT. Translating gives CASSPRTDTGELFF.

This clonotype was seen ten or more times. V is TRBV20-1 and J is TRBJ1-3, with 7 positions matching TRBD1. Looked up from germline, CDR1 is DFQATT and CDR2 is SNEGSKA (reference sequence). CDR3 length: 16 residues. The ends lost 0 bases at V and 0 bases at J; junction bases unmatched: 5. The CDR3 protein is CSARDQGGYSGNTIYF. CDR3 nucleotides: TGCAGTGCTAGAGATCAAGGGGGCTACTCTGGAAACACCATATATTTT.

This clonotype occurred a few times. The genes are TRBV4-2 and TRBJ1-1; TRBD1 might be the D (5 bases). CDR1 and CDR2 from the germline V gene are LGHNA and YNFKEQ. This CDR3 has 15 residues. V lost 4 bases and J lost 3, with 15 bases in between. CDR3 amino acids: CASSPEGWGDTEAFF. DNA for the CDR3: TGTGCCAGCAGCCCCGAAGGATGGGGGGACACTGAAGCTTTCTTT.

This clonotype turned up a few times. The chain combines TRBV24-1 with TRBJ2-3; 8 bases fit TRBD1. Germline V gene sequence: CDR1 KGHDR, CDR2 SFDVKD. Germline trimming cut 9 bases from V and 5 bases from J; bases unmatched to any gene: 9. The CDR3 loop spans 14 amino acids. CDR3 bases: TGTGCCACCGCGACGGACAGGGCGAGAGATACGCAGTATTTT. Amino acid sequence: CATATDRARDTQYF.

This clonotype has a handful of counts. This chain connects TRBV5-1 to TRBJ2-3; 10 positions agree with TRBD2. CDR3 length: 13 residues. V was pared by 6 bases and J by 6 bases, with 4 bases of the junction left unmatched. Germline loops: CDR1 SGHRS, CDR2 YFSETQ. The CDR3, as DNA: TGCGCCAGCAACAGCGGGGGGGTGGATACGCAGTATTTT. This codes for CASNSGGVDTQYF.

At least ten counts were recorded for this clonotype. The DNA of the CDR3 is TGCGCCAGCAGCGGGGGACAGGGGGCCGGAGATACGCAGTATTTT. As protein: CASSGGQGAGDTQYF. V gene TRBV5-1 combines with J gene TRBJ2-3, with 12 bases fitting TRBD1. The CDR3 is 15 residues long. The germline V gene encodes CDR1 SGHRS and CDR2 YFSETQ. V trimming: 4 bases; J trimming: 5 bases; junction bases outside the gene matches: 5.

V usage is TRBV20-1 and J usage is TRBJ2-5, with D unclear. The CDR3 spans 9 residues. CDR1 is DFQATT, CDR2 SNEGSKA, per germline (reference sequence). CDR3 in amino acids: CSAWETQYF. The CDR3 DNA sequence: TGCAGCGCCTGGGAGACCCAGTACTTC.

This clonotype occurred many times. In nucleotides, the CDR3 is TGTGCCAGCAGCTTAGGACTGTTTCAAGAGACCCAGTACTTC. This gives the protein CASSLGLFQETQYF. The chain couples TRBV7-2 to TRBJ2-5; D is undetermined. Per germline, CDR1 SGHTA and CDR2 FQGNSA. The CDR3 loop spans 14 amino acids. The germline V and J ends were trimmed by 1 base and 2 bases, with 8 bases remaining between them.

There are many counts of this clonotype. The chain is built from TRBV18 and TRBJ2-3; D gene ambiguous. Trimming removed 5 bases from V and 4 bases from J, with 10 bases in between. The CDR3 covers 13 residues. The germline V gene encodes CDR1 KGHSH and CDR2 LQKENI. This CDR3 is CASSRQISDTQYF. As DNA, the CDR3 is TGTGCCAGCTCAAGGCAGATCTCAGATACGCAGTATTTT.

The CDR3 sequence is CASSDLSYEQYF. The CDR3 region has the DNA TGTGCCAGCAGCGACCTCTCCTACGAGCAGTACTTC. This chain joins TRBV5-4 and TRBJ2-7; D uncertain. The CDR3 is 12 residues long. Germline V CDR1 and CDR2: SGHNT, YYREEE (reference sequence). The V end lost 4 bases, the J end lost 0 bases, and 5 bases lay between the germline ends.

The table lists this clonotype with many counts. V is TRBV10-3 and J is TRBJ2-2; no definite D call. This CDR3 spans 14 amino acids. Trimming pared 4 bases from V and 7 bases from J, leaving 13 bases between. Germline CDR1 is ENHRY and CDR2 is SYGVKD. The CDR3 protein is CAISGGLGIGELFF. The DNA for the CDR3 is TGTGCCATCAGTGGTGGGCTAGGGATCGGGGAGCTGTTTTTT.

The rearrangement uses TRBV4-3 and TRBJ2-1, with 9 positions matching TRBD2. The CDR3 totals 15 residues. V gave up 8 bases and J gave up 1 base; unmatched junction bases: 6. Germline values: CDR1 LGHNA, CDR2 YSLEER. DNA of the CDR3: TGCGCCAGCCGAAGCGGGGGGCGTTCCTACAATGAGCAGTTCTTC. It is translated as CASRSGGRSYNEQFF.

This clonotype was recorded at least ten times. The chain has TRBV29-1 and TRBJ2-3, with D maybe TRBD1 (5 bases). From germline, CDR1 is SQVTM and CDR2 ANQGSEA. Trimming removed 7 bases from V and 0 bases from J, with 14 bases in between. The CDR3 length is 14 residues. The DNA of the CDR3 is TGCAGCGCACGGACACTTTGGAGCACAGATACGCAGTATTTT. The encoded protein is CSARTLWSTDTQYF.

This chain joins TRBV21-1 and TRBJ1-5; the table gives TRBD1 as D, unverified against the DNA. TRBV21-1 is designated a pseudogene. The CDR3 spans 18 residues. The chain's CDR3 is CASSRRDRADCSNQPQHF. As DNA, the CDR3 is TGTGCCAGCAGCCGCCGGGACAGGGCCGATTGTAGCAATCAGCCCCAGCATTTT.

The chain couples TRBV6-2 or TRBV6-3 to TRBJ1-5, with D unclear. The CDR3 consists of 14 residues. Germline V lookup: CDR1 MNHEY, CDR2 SVGEGT. The CDR3 loop reads CTTNPRQLNQPQHF. Here the CDR3 DNA reads TGTACCACCAACCCGAGGCAGCTCAATCAGCCCCAGCATTTT.

This clonotype was recorded many times. The V and J genes are TRBV2 and TRBJ1-1, with D maybe TRBD1 (6 bases). The CDR3 has 14 residues. V dropped 6 bases and J dropped 0 bases, with 11 bases sitting between them. CDR1 is SNHLY and CDR2 is FYNNEI in the germline V gene. The CDR3 DNA reads as TGTGCCAGCAGCAGGGACATCATGAACACTGAAGCTTTCTTT. Its protein is CASSRDIMNTEAFF. The full variable domain, in which reference TRBV2 and TRBJ1-1 provide the parts outside the CDR3, is EPEVTQTPSHQVTQMGQEVILRCVPISNHLYFYWYRQILGQKVEFLVSFYNNEISEKSEIFDDQFSVERPDGSNFTLKIRSTKLEDSAMYFCASSRDIMNTEAFFGQGTRLTVV.

This clonotype was seen a handful of times. The V gene is TRBV7-2, the J gene TRBJ1-1, with D perhaps TRBD1 (6 bases). CDR3 length: 13 residues. Germline CDR1 SGHTA, CDR2 FQGNSA. V was pared by 3 bases and J by 10 bases, with 15 bases between. CDR3 amino acids: CASSLTGLMAAFF. The CDR3 region has the DNA TGTGCCAGCAGCTTGACAGGATTGATGGCAGCTTTCTTT.

This clonotype was observed a few times. The chain combines TRBV6-5 with TRBJ2-7; possible D gene TRBD1, 6 bases. Germline-derived CDR1 and CDR2 are MNHEY and SVGAGI. The CDR3 consists of 14 residues. Trimming shortened V by 5 bases and J by 2 bases, and 13 bases separated the two germline ends. The CDR3 here is CASSPLTGPYEQYV. The CDR3 region has the DNA TGTGCCAGCAGTCCGTTGACAGGTCCCTACGAGCAGTACGTC.